This TCR beta chain was recovered during a study of OX40 agonist ivuxolimab in advanced cancers. Whole-study context: Every 2 weeks, ivuxolimab was infused into the patients intravenously at between 0.01 and 10 mg/kg.

Repertoires were generated with immunoSEQ multiplex PCR, while TCRdb's copy carries only in-frame clones and drops some. The sample contains about 73,000 clones, roughly 86% of which appear only once. The source material was CD4+ or CD8+ T cells sorted from blood, sampled in a trial of the OX40 agonist ivuxolimab. The clonotype was recovered from an adult with an advanced solid tumor such as melanoma, head and neck, liver or kidney cancer.

CDR3 sequence (DNA): TGTGCGGGGGTTCGGCAGCCCCAGCATTTT. Its protein is CAGVRQPQHF. V is TRBV19 and J is TRBJ1-5; D perhaps matches TRBD1 (5 bases). This CDR3 contains 10 residues. Germline CDR1 and CDR2: LNHDA and SQIVND (reference sequence).